Listed below are T cell receptor beta chains from one sample, sequenced in a study of shared clonotypes between healthy human individuals. TCRdb's copy holds only in-frame clones and misses some; the assay was immunoSEQ multiplex PCR. This sample has approximately 530,000 clones, with roughly 95% found just once. The sequencing sample was made of naive CD4+ T cells sorted from blood. The receptors were gathered from a woman aged 30 to 39 in good health. Each CDR3 is given with its conserved first and last residue. The order of the fields is J gene, clone size, D gene, CDR3 length, V gene, CDR3 DNA, CDR3 protein. A D gene is named only where the DNA matches it firmly. Clone size, where shown, is once, few, many, or a class for clones that have expanded.

j_gene: TRBJ2-1
abundance: .
d_gene: TRBD1
len: 16
v_gene: TRBV28
CDR3nt: TGTGCCAGCAGGGCGTCAGCAGGGGGCCCAGGCAATGAGCAGTTCTTC
CDR3aa: CASRASAGGPGNEQFF

j_gene: TRBJ2-5
abundance: .
d_gene: .
len: 12
v_gene: TRBV7-6
CDR3nt: TGTGCCAGCAGCCACGGTACTGGGGAGCAGTACTTC
CDR3aa: CASSHGTGEQYF

j_gene: TRBJ1-4
abundance: .
d_gene: .
len: 15
v_gene: TRBV30
CDR3nt: TGTGCCTGGAGTGTATCCAGGCCAACCGATGAAAAACTGTTTTTT
CDR3aa: CAWSVSRPTDEKLFF

j_gene: TRBJ1-5
abundance: .
d_gene: TRBD1
len: 18
v_gene: TRBV23-1
CDR3nt: TGCGCCAGCAGTCCCCCGCTCCCAGACAGGGGACATAATCAGCCCCAGCATTTT
CDR3aa: CASSPPLPDRGHNQPQHF

j_gene: TRBJ2-5
abundance: .
d_gene: TRBD2
len: 16
v_gene: TRBV11-2
CDR3nt: TGTGCCAGCAGCTTAGTTGCGGGGGGCGCCCGAGAGACCCAGTACTTC
CDR3aa: CASSLVAGGARETQYF

j_gene: TRBJ2-2
abundance: .
d_gene: TRBD1
len: 16
v_gene: TRBV5-6
CDR3nt: TGTGCCAGCAGCTTAGCAGGGGGCTCGGATGTCGGGGAGCTGTTTTTT
CDR3aa: CASSLAGGSDVGELFF

j_gene: TRBJ2-5
abundance: .
d_gene: .
len: 15
v_gene: TRBV30
CDR3nt: TGTGCCTGGAGTGTGGGCGGCGGAGGCGGAGAGACCCAGTACTTC
CDR3aa: CAWSVGGGGGETQYF

j_gene: TRBJ2-7
abundance: .
d_gene: .
len: 10
v_gene: TRBV27
CDR3nt: TGTGCCATAGGGACCTACGAGCAGTACTTC
CDR3aa: CAIGTYEQYF

j_gene: TRBJ2-5
abundance: .
d_gene: .
len: 13
v_gene: TRBV7-2
CDR3nt: TGTGCCAGCAGCTTTGACACCCCCGCGGCCCAGTACTTC
CDR3aa: CASSFDTPAAQYF

j_gene: TRBJ1-3
abundance: once
d_gene: .
len: 16
v_gene: TRBV28
CDR3nt: TGTGCCAGCAGTTTCGGGGGTCAACTCTCTGGAAACACCATATATTTT
CDR3aa: CASSFGGQLSGNTIYF

j_gene: TRBJ2-7
abundance: once
d_gene: .
len: 13
v_gene: TRBV2
CDR3nt: TGTGCCAGCAGACCGGACAGATACTACGAGCAGTACTTC
CDR3aa: CASRPDRYYEQYF

j_gene: TRBJ1-1
abundance: .
d_gene: .
len: 18
v_gene: TRBV5-4
CDR3nt: TGTGCCAGCAGCTTGGAATTCCCCAGGCGGGGGCAGGGCACTGAAGCTTTCTTT
CDR3aa: CASSLEFPRRGQGTEAFF

j_gene: TRBJ2-2
abundance: .
d_gene: .
len: 16
v_gene: TRBV7-3
CDR3nt: TGTGCCAGCAGCTTATCCGGGACAACGACCACCGGGGAGCTGTTTTTT
CDR3aa: CASSLSGTTTTGELFF

j_gene: TRBJ1-6
abundance: .
d_gene: .
len: 13
v_gene: TRBV6-6
CDR3nt: TGTGCCAGCAGTTACCTCTATAATTCACCCCTCCACTTT
CDR3aa: CASSYLYNSPLHF

j_gene: TRBJ2-2
abundance: .
d_gene: .
len: 16
v_gene: TRBV7-9
CDR3nt: TGTGCCAGCAGCACCATTATCGCGAGGAACACCGGGGAGCTGTTTTTT
CDR3aa: CASSTIIARNTGELFF

j_gene: TRBJ2-3
abundance: .
d_gene: .
len: 14
v_gene: TRBV5-1
CDR3nt: TGCGCCAGCAGCCGGAGCGGTAGCACAGATACGCAGTATTTT
CDR3aa: CASSRSGSTDTQYF

j_gene: TRBJ2-5
abundance: .
d_gene: .
len: 11
v_gene: TRBV20-1
CDR3nt: TGCAGTGCTAGACGCGCAGAGACCCAGTACTTC
CDR3aa: CSARRAETQYF